The 26 T cell receptor beta chains below come from one sample, sequenced in a study of shared clonotypes between healthy human individuals. Profiling relied on immunoSEQ multiplex PCR, and the TCRdb table lists in-frame clones only, not all of them. The data contain more than 2 million clones, 95% of them singletons. Sequenced: naive CD4+ T cells sorted from blood. Subset reported: CD45RA+ positively selected. These receptors originate from a man between 18 and 35 years old in good health.

This chain uses TRBV2 with TRBJ2-2, with D unclear. There are 15 residues in the CDR3. Per germline, CDR1 SNHLY and CDR2 FYNNEI. The germline V and J ends were trimmed by 7 bases and 0 bases, with 12 bases remaining between them. CDR3 DNA sequence: TGTGCCAGCACATTGGAGATGACGAACACCGGGGAGCTGTTTTTT. Its protein product is CASTLEMTNTGELFF.

The chain links TRBV7-2 to TRBJ1-2; D unclear. Trimming took off 5 bases at V and 6 bases at J, with 7 bases between the two ends. From germline, CDR1 is SGHTA and CDR2 FQGNSA. The CDR3 loop spans 11 amino acids. The CDR3 loop is CASSPVNGYTF. The CDR3 region has the DNA TGTGCCAGCAGCCCAGTAAATGGCTACACCTTC.

This clone was detected once. V usage is TRBV2 and J usage is TRBJ2-3, with D maybe TRBD1 (6 bases). V dropped 6 bases and J dropped 2 bases, with 15 bases sitting between them. Germline CDR1 is SNHLY and CDR2 is FYNNEI. The CDR3 is 15 amino acids. The CDR3 is CASRPTGRITDTQYF. CDR3 DNA: TGTGCCAGCAGGCCGACAGGAAGGATCACAGATACGCAGTATTTT.

The chain is built from TRBV19 and TRBJ2-7; D assignment may be TRBD1 or TRBD2 (5 bases each). Germline V lookup: CDR1 LNHDA, CDR2 SQIVND (reference sequence). This CDR3 has 14 amino acids. The germline V and J ends were trimmed by 2 bases and 4 bases, with 12 bases remaining between them. The CDR3 protein is CASSINAREYEQYF. CDR3 bases: TGTGCCAGTAGTATAAACGCCAGGGAGTACGAGCAGTACTTC.

The rearrangement joins TRBV25-1 to TRBJ2-7; D is possibly TRBD1 (5 bases). Germline CDR1 MGHDK, CDR2 SYGVNS. The CDR3 runs 13 residues. The ends were cut back, 5 bases at V and 3 bases at J, with 11 bases in the middle. The CDR3 reads CASSISGLYEQYF. The CDR3 DNA reads TGTGCCAGCAGTATCTCAGGGCTCTACGAGCAGTACTTC.

The rearrangement links TRBV7-2 to TRBJ2-7; 12 nucleotides align to TRBD2. V shed 2 bases and J 3 bases; nucleotides not matched to a gene: 2. Germline assignment: CDR1 SGHTA and CDR2 FQGNSA. This CDR3 spans 15 amino acids. CDR3 sequence: CASSLTSGGIYEQYF. DNA of the CDR3: TGTGCCAGCAGCTTAACTAGCGGGGGGATCTACGAGCAGTACTTC. Full variable domain (outside the CDR3, taken from reference TRBV7-2 and TRBJ2-7): GAGVSQSPSNKVTEKGKDVELRCDPISGHTALYWYRQSLGQGLEFLIYFQGNSAPDKSGLPSDRFSAERTGGSVSTLTIQRTQQEDSAVYLCASSLTSGGIYEQYFGPGTRLTVT.

CDR3 sequence reads: CASSALGGQITDTQYF. The CDR3 DNA sequence: TGTGCCAGCAGTGCCCTAGGGGGACAGATCACAGATACGCAGTATTTT. The genes are TRBV25-1 and TRBJ2-3; 7 bases match TRBD1. J was trimmed by 2 bases and V by 4 bases; bases with no gene match: 9. The germline V gene has CDR1 MGHDK and CDR2 SYGVNS. The CDR3 sequence is 16 residues long.

The chain couples TRBV10-3 to TRBJ2-1, with D possibly matching TRBD2 (6 bases). The CDR3 contains 13 residues. Between the trimmed V and J ends, which lost 6 bases and 5 bases, there was a span of 11 bases. CDR1 and CDR2 (germline): ENHRY, SYGVKD. The CDR3 DNA follows: TGTGCCATCAGCTCGTGGGGGGACAATGAGCAGTTCTTC. This sequence encodes CAISSWGDNEQFF.

The chain couples TRBV4-2 to TRBJ2-1; 12 nucleotides line up with TRBD2. Looked up from germline, CDR1 is LGHNA and CDR2 is YNFKEQ. CDR3 length: 14 residues. The V segment lost 4 bases and the J segment 10 bases; nucleotides outside the gene matches: 5. The chain's CDR3 is CASSPRTSGTEQFF. The CDR3 DNA reads TGTGCCAGCAGCCCAAGGACTAGCGGGACGGAGCAGTTCTTC.

This clone was counted once. The rearrangement joins TRBV6-5 to TRBJ1-3, with D maybe TRBD1 (6 bases). The germline V and J ends were trimmed by 5 bases and 2 bases, with 13 bases remaining between them. The CDR3 contains 15 residues. CDR1 and CDR2 from the germline V gene are MNHEY and SVGAGI. Here the CDR3 reads CASSRIGGTGNTIYF. Here the CDR3 DNA reads TGTGCCAGCAGTAGAATAGGGGGAACTGGAAACACCATATATTTT.

About this clone itself: The same CDR3 arises from other DNA sequences in this sample as well. The V and J genes are TRBV15 and TRBJ2-6; D is unresolved. Trimming stripped 1 base from V and 1 base from J, with 5 bases between. The CDR3 spans 15 residues. CDR1 is LNHNV and CDR2 is YYDKDF in the germline V gene (reference sequence). This CDR3 is CATSRVGSGANVLTF. The CDR3 DNA is TGTGCCACCAGCAGAGTGGGATCTGGGGCCAACGTCCTGACTTTC.

The rearrangement uses TRBV7-2 and TRBJ2-1; D might be TRBD1 or TRBD2, each matching 6 bases. This CDR3 region has 17 residues. Trimming stripped 5 bases from V and 7 bases from J, with 24 bases between. In germline, CDR1 is SGHTA, CDR2 FQGNSA. As DNA, the CDR3 is TGTGCCAGCAGCCTTGTACCCTTTGGGGGGCTTAAAAATGAGCAGTTCTTC. It codes for CASSLVPFGGLKNEQFF.

Only one count was recorded for this clone. One base away lies a much larger clone, so this may be a sequencing read error. This sample also contains other DNA sequences that code for the same CDR3. The chain employs TRBV6-6 and TRBJ2-3, with D maybe TRBD2 (5 bases). Germline V gene data show CDR1 as MNHNY and CDR2 as SVGAGI (reference sequence). The CDR3 consists of 14 residues. V dropped 0 bases and J dropped 1 base, with 5 bases sitting between them. CDR3 coding DNA: TGTGCCAGCAGTTACTCCGGGGGCACAGATACGCAGTATTTT. It encodes CASSYSGGTDTQYF.

This clone appeared once. V gene TRBV6-1 combines with J gene TRBJ2-7; 10 bases are shared with TRBD2. V gave up 10 bases and J gave up 2 bases; unmatched junction bases: 8. Germline-derived CDR1 and CDR2 are MNHNS and SASEGT. CDR3 size: 14 residues. The DNA for the CDR3 is TGTGCCACCCAAAGCGGGGGGGCCCCCTACGAGCAGTACTTC. Its protein product is CATQSGGAPYEQYF.

The rearrangement joins TRBV2 to TRBJ2-2; D is perhaps TRBD2 (5 bases). This CDR3 contains 15 residues. With 2 bases removed from V and 5 bases from J, the gap between germline ends came to 12 bases. Germline CDR1 SNHLY, CDR2 FYNNEI. The CDR3 DNA follows: TGTGCCAGCAGTGAAACTGGACTCGCGACCGGGGAGCTGTTTTTT. Translation gives CASSETGLATGELFF.

The chain couples TRBV6-4 to TRBJ2-2; no definite D call. The V and J ends lost 6 bases and 4 bases respectively, with 12 bases between them. This CDR3 region has 14 residues. The germline V gene encodes CDR1 MRHNA and CDR2 SNTAGT. In nucleotides, the CDR3 is TGTGCCAGCAGCCCCGGGCGAGGCACCGGGGAGCTGTTTTTT. It encodes CASSPGRGTGELFF.

With regard to this clone: The identical CDR3 is also encoded by other nucleotide sequences in the sample. This chain links TRBV18 with TRBJ2-5, with 10 bases lining up with TRBD1. In germline, CDR1 is KGHSH, CDR2 LQKENI. V lost 4 bases to trimming and J lost 5 bases; unmatched junction nucleotides: 1. There are 13 residues in the CDR3. CDR3 region: CASSLGQGETQYF. The CDR3 DNA sequence: TGTGCCAGCTCACTGGGACAGGGGGAGACCCAGTACTTC. Supplemented by reference TRBV18 and TRBJ2-5, the full variable domain reads NAGVMQNPRHLVRRRGQEARLRCSPMKGHSHVYWYRQLPEEGLKFMVYLQKENIIDESGMPKERFSAEFPKEGPSILRIQQVVRGDSAAYFCASSLGQGETQYFGPGTRLLVL.

Comments on this clone: The identical CDR3 is also encoded by other nucleotide sequences in the sample. The chain recombines TRBV5-1 with TRBJ2-7; no clear D gene. The CDR3 is 13 amino acids. V lost 4 bases and J lost 0, with 8 bases in between. Germline V gene sequence: CDR1 SGHRS, CDR2 YFSETQ. The CDR3 sequence is CASSVDGSYEQYF. The CDR3 DNA sequence: TGCGCCAGCAGCGTAGACGGCTCCTACGAGCAGTACTTC.

The genes are TRBV12-5 and TRBJ2-3; D is undetermined. The CDR3 is 12 amino acids. Germline V CDR1 and CDR2: LGHNT, FRNRAP. V was trimmed by 6 bases and J by 10 bases, leaving 14 bases between them. This CDR3 is CASGQSTGAQYF. The CDR3 region has the DNA TGTGCTAGTGGGCAATCTACGGGCGCGCAGTATTTT.

The V gene is TRBV6-1, the J gene TRBJ1-1; D call uncertain. Germline V gene lookup returns CDR1 MNHNS and CDR2 SASEGT. CDR3 length equals 15 residues. V dropped 5 bases and J dropped 0 bases, with 13 bases sitting between them. This chain's CDR3 is CASSQFGKLNTEAFF. Written as DNA, the CDR3 is TGTGCCAGCAGTCAATTCGGGAAGCTGAACACTGAAGCTTTCTTT.

The genes are TRBV5-4 and TRBJ2-5; no clear D gene. With 4 bases removed from V and 7 bases from J, the gap between germline ends came to 8 bases. The CDR3 is made up of 11 amino acids. The germline CDR1 and CDR2 sequences are SGHNT and YYREEE (reference sequence). In DNA form, the CDR3 reads TGTGCCAGCAGCCTGGAGCGGACCCAGTACTTC. Amino acid sequence: CASSLERTQYF.

The V and J genes are TRBV6-6 and TRBJ1-2; 8 bases agree with TRBD1. J gave up 4 bases and V 5 bases, and 9 bases lay outside the gene matches. The CDR3 length is 15 residues. Germline CDR1 is MNHNY and CDR2 is SVGAGI (reference sequence). The CDR3 nucleotides are TGTGCCAGCAGTACCTCAGGGGGCACTCCCTATGGCTACACCTTC. It yields the protein CASSTSGGTPYGYTF.

The chain links TRBV5-1 to TRBJ2-4; D uncertain. V was trimmed by 0 bases and J by 4 bases, leaving 8 bases between them. The CDR3 sequence is 14 residues long. Per the germline V gene, CDR1 is SGHRS and CDR2 is YFSETQ. CDR3 DNA: TGCGCCAGCAGCTTGGACCGTACTAAAAACATTCAGTACTTC. This translates into CASSLDRTKNIQYF.

Of note for this clone: The same CDR3 also results from other DNA sequences found in this sample. J is TRBJ2-3 and V is TRBV5-1, with unresolved D. Per the germline V gene, CDR1 is SGHRS and CDR2 is YFSETQ. V lost 4 bases to trimming and J lost 0 bases, with 6 bases between them. The CDR3 consists of 13 residues. The CDR3 spells CASSLSSTDTQYF. CDR3 coding DNA: TGCGCCAGCAGCCTTTCTAGCACAGATACGCAGTATTTT.

The chain uses TRBV6-5 and TRBJ1-1, with D unresolved. Trimming removed 4 bases at V and 1 base at J, with 7 bases between. This CDR3 comprises 13 residues. CDR1 and CDR2 from the germline V gene are MNHEY and SVGAGI. This CDR3 reads CASSSLKNTEAFF. Here the CDR3 DNA reads TGTGCCAGCAGTTCGCTCAAGAACACTGAAGCTTTCTTT.

This sequence joins TRBV18 and TRBJ1-2, with D perhaps matching TRBD1 (5 bases). The ends were cut back, 2 bases at V and 8 bases at J, with 15 bases in the middle. Looked up from germline, CDR1 is KGHSH and CDR2 is LQKENI. CDR3 length: 14 amino acids. CDR3 nucleotide sequence: TGTGCCAGCTCACCAAGGGGCGCTGCGGGAGGCTACACCTTC. It is translated as CASSPRGAAGGYTF.